This TCR beta chain was recovered during a study of blood T cell repertoires in COVID-19. For the study at large: Samples of COVID-19 (acute and convalescent) were obtained from the United States, Italy and Spain. The analysed material was cDNA or gDNA that came from T cells, B-cell-depleted T cells, or PBMCs.

Sequenced by immunoSEQ multiplex PCR; TCRdb stores in-frame clones only, minus some. The table includes 100,000 to 150,000 clones, 65% to 90% detected once. Trimming removed 5 bases from V and 3 bases from J; junction bases left unmatched: 4. The CDR3 has 13 residues. Germline-derived CDR1 and CDR2 are SGHTA and FQGTGA. A single count supports this clone. The sample consisted of peripheral blood. The V call is TRBV7-3, the J call TRBJ2-7; 7 positions agree with TRBD1. The clonotype comes from a woman at least 80 years old with acute or convalescent COVID-19. The CDR3 here is CASSRDRHYEQYF. Here the CDR3 DNA reads TGTGCCAGCAGCCGGGACAGACACTACGAGCAGTACTTC.